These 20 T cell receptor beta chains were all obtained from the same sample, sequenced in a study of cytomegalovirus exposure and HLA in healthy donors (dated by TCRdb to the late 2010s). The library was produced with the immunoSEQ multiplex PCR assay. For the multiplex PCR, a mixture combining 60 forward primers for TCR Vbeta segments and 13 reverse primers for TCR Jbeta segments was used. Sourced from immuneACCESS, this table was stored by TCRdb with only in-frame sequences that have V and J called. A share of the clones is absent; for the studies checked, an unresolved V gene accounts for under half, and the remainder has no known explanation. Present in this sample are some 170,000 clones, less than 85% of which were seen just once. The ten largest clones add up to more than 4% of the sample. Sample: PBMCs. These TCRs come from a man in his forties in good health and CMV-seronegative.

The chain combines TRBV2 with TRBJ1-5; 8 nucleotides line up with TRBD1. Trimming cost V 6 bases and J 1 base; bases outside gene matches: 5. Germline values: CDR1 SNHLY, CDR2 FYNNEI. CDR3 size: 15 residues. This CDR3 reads CASSGTGGSNQPQHF. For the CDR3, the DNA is TGTGCCAGCAGCGGGACAGGCGGAAGCAATCAGCCCCAGCATTTT.

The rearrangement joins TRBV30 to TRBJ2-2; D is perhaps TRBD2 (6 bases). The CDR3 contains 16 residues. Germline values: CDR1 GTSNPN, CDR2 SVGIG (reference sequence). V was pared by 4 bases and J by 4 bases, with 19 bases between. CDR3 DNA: TGTGCCTGGATTTCCACCTGGGGGGAAAGCACCGGGGAGCTGTTTTTT. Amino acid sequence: CAWISTWGESTGELFF. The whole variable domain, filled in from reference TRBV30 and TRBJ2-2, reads SQTIHQWPATLVQPVGSPLSLECTVEGTSNPNLYWYRQAAGRGLQLLFYSVGIGQISSEVPQNLSASRPQDRQFILSSKKLLLSDSGFYLCAWISTWGESTGELFFGEGSRLTVL.

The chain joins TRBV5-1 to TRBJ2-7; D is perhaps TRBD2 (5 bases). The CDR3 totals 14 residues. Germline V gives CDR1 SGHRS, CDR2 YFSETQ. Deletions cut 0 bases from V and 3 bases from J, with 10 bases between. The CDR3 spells CASSLGRAHYEQYF. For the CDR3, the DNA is TGCGCCAGCAGCTTGGGGCGGGCCCACTACGAGCAGTACTTC. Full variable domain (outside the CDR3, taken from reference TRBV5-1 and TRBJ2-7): KAGVTQTPRYLIKTRGQQVTLSCSPISGHRSVSWYQQTPGQGLQFLFEYFSETQRNKGNFPGRFSGRQFSNSRSEMNVSTLELGDSALYLCASSLGRAHYEQYFGPGTRLTVT.

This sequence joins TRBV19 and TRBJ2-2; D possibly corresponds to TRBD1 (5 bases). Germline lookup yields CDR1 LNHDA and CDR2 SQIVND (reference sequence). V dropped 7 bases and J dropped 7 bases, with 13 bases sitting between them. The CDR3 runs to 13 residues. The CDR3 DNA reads TGTGCCAGTAAAGGGGAACGGGTCGGGGAGCTGTTTTTT. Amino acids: CASKGERVGELFF.

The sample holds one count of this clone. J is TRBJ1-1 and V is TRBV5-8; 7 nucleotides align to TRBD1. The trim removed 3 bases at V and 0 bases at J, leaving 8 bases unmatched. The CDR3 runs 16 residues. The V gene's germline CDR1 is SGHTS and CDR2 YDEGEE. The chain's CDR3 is CASSSITGVLNTEAFF. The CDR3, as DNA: TGTGCCAGCAGCTCGATTACAGGGGTCTTGAACACTGAAGCTTTCTTT.

The CDR3 bases are TGTGCCAGCAGTTCCGGGGGGTGGGGAGAGCAGTACTTC. It yields the protein CASSSGGWGEQYF. The rearrangement uses TRBV5-6 and TRBJ2-7, with TRBD2 identical over 7 bases. The CDR3 has 13 residues. The trim removed 5 bases at V and 7 bases at J, leaving 9 bases unmatched. Germline V gene lookup returns CDR1 SGHDT and CDR2 YYEEEE.

CDR3 nucleotide sequence: TGTGCCAGCAGCGTATTTCCGGGGTACACTGAAGCTTTCTTT. This codes for CASSVFPGYTEAFF. The chain uses TRBV9 and TRBJ1-1, with D unclear. Trimming stripped 1 base from V and 3 bases from J, with 10 bases between. This CDR3 is built from 14 residues. Germline CDR1 and CDR2: SGDLS and YYNGEE.

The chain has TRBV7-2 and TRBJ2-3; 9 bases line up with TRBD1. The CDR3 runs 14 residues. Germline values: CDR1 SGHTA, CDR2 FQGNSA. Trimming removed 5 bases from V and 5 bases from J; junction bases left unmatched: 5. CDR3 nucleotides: TGTGCCAGCAGCCCACACAGGGGGCAAGATACGCAGTATTTT. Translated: CASSPHRGQDTQYF.

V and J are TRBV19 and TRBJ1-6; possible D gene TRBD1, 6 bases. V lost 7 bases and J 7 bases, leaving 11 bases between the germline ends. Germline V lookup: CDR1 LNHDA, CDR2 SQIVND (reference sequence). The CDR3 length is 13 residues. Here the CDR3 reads CASNQGWNSPLHF. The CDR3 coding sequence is TGTGCCAGTAACCAGGGGTGGAATTCACCCCTCCACTTT.

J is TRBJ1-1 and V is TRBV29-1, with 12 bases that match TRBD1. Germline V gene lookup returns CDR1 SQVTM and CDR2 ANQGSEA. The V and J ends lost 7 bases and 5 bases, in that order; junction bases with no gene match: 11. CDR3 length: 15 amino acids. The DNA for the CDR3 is TGCAGCGCATCCGGGACAGGGGGCGCGAGAACTGAAGCTTTCTTT. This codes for CSASGTGGARTEAFF.

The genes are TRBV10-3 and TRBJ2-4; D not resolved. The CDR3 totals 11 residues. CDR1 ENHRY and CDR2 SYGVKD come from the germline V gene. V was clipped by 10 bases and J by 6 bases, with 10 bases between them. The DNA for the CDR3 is TGTGCCAGTTCCTACGGAAACATTCAGTACTTC. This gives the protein CASSYGNIQYF.

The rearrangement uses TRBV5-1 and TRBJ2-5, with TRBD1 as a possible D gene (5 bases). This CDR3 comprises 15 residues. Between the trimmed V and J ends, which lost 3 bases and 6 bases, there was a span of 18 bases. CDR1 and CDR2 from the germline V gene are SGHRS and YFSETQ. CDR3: CASSSIGRQQKTQYF. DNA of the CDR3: TGCGCCAGCAGCTCAATTGGACGACAGCAAAAGACCCAGTACTTC.

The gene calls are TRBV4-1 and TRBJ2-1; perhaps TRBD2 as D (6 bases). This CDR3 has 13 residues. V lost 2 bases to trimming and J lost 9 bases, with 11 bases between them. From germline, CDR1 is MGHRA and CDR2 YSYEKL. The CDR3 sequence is CASSQPGVSEQFF. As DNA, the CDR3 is TGCGCCAGCAGCCAACCGGGGGTTAGTGAGCAGTTCTTC.

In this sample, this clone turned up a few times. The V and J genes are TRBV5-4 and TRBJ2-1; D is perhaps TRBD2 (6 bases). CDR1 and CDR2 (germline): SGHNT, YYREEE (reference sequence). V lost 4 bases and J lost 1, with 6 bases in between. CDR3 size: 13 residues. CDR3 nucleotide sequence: TGTGCCAGCAGCGCGGGGTCCTACAATGAGCAGTTCTTC. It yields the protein CASSAGSYNEQFF.

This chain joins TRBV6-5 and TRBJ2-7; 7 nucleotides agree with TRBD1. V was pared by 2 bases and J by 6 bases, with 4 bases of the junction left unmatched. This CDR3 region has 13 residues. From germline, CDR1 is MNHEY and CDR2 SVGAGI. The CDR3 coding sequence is TGTGCCAGCAGTTACATAGCAGGGGGCGAGCAGTACTTC. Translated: CASSYIAGGEQYF.

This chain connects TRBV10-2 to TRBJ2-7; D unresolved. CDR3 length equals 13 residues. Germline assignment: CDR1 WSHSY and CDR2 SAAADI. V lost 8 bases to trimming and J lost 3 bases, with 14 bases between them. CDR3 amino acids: CASASDIDYEQYF. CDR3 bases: TGCGCCAGCGCGTCAGACATCGACTACGAGCAGTACTTC.

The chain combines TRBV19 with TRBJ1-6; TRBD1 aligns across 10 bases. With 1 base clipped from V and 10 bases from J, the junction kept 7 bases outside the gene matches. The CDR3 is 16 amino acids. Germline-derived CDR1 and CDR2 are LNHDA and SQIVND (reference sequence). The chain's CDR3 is CASSIAWTGGSSPLHF. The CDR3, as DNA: TGTGCCAGTAGTATAGCGTGGACAGGGGGGTCCTCACCCCTCCACTTT.

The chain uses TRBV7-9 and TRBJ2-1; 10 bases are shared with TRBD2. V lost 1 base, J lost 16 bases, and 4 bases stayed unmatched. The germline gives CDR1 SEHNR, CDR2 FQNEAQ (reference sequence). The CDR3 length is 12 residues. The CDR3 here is CASSLEAGGPFF. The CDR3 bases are TGTGCCAGCAGCTTAGAAGCGGGGGGGCCCTTCTTC.

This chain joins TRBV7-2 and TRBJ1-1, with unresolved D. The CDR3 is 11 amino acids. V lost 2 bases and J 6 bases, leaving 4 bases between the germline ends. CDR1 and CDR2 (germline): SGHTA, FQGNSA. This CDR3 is CASSLLSEAFF. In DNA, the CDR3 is TGTGCCAGCAGCTTACTCTCTGAAGCTTTCTTT.

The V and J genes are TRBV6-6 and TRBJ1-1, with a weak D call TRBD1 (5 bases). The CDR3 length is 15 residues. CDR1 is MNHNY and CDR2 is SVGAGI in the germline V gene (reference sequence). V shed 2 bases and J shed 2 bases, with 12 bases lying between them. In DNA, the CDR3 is TGTGCCAGCAGTTACGCGGGACGGCCTAACACTGAAGCTTTCTTT. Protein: CASSYAGRPNTEAFF.